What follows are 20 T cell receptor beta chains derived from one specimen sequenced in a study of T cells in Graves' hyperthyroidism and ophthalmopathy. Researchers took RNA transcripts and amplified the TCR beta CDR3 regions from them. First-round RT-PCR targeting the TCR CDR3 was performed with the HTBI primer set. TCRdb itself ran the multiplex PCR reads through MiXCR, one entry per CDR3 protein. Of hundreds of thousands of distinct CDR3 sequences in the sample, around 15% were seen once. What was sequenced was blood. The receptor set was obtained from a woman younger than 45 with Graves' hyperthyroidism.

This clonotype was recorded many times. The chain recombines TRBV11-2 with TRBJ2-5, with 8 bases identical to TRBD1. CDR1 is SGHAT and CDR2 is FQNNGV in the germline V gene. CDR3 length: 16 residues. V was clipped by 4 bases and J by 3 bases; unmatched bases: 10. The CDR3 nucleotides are TGTGCCAGCAGCTGGACGTCGGACAGGGTGGAAGAGACCCAGTACTTC. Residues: CASSWTSDRVEETQYF.

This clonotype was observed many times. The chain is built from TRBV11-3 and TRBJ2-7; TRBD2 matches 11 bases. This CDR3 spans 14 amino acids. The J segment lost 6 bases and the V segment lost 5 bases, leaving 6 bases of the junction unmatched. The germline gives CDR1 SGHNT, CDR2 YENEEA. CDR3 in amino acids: CASSATSGSGEQYF. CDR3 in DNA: TGTGCCAGCAGCGCCACTAGCGGGAGTGGCGAGCAGTACTTC.

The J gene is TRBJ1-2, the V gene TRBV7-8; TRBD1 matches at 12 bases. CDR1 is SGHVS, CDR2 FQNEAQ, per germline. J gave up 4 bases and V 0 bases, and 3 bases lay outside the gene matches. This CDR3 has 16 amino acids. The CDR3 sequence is CASSLARDRGPYGYTF. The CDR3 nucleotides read TGTGCCAGCAGCTTAGCACGGGACAGGGGGCCCTATGGCTACACCTTC.

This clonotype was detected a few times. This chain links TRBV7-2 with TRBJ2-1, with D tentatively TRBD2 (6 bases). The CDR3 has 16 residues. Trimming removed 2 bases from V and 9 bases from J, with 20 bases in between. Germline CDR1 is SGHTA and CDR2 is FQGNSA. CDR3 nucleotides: TGTGCCAGCAGCTTATACGAGACTAGAGTCACCGGTGAGCAGTTCTTC. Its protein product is CASSLYETRVTGEQFF.

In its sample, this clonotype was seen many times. This CDR3 reads CSAREDTEAFF. For the CDR3, the DNA is TGCAGTGCTAGAGAAGACACTGAAGCTTTCTTT. The V call is TRBV20-1, the J call TRBJ1-1; D is uncertain. V was shortened by 0 bases and J by 3 bases, with 2 bases between the two germline ends. Germline V lookup: CDR1 DFQATT, CDR2 SNEGSKA (reference sequence). The CDR3 consists of 11 residues.

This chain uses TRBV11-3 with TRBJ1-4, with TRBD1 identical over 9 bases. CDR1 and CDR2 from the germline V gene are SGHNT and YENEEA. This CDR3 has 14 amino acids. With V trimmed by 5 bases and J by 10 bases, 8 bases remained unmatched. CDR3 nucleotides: TGTGCCAGCAGCCGGACAGGGGAATACGGAAAACTGTTTTTT. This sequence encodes CASSRTGEYGKLFF.

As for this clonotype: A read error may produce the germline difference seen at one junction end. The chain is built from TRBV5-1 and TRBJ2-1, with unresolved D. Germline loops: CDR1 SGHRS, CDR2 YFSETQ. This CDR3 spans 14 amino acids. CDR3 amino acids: CASSLAGLNNEQLF. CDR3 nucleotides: TGCGCCAGCAGCTTGGCAGGCCTTAACAATGAGCAGCTCTTC.

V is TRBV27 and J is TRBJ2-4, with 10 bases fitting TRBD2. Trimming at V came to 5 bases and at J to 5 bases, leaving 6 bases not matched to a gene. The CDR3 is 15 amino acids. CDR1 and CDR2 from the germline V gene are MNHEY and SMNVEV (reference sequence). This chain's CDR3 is CASSPTSGIQNIQYF. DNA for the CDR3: TGTGCCAGCAGTCCTACTAGCGGGATCCAAAACATTCAGTACTTC.

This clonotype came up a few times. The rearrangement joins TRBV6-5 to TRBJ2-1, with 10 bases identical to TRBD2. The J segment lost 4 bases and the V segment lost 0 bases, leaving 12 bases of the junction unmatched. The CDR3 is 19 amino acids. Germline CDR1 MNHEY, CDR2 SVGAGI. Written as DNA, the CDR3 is TGTGCCAGCAGTTACTCGAATTTCTTAGCGGGAGGCAAGTACAATGAGCAGTTCTTC. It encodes CASSYSNFLAGGKYNEQFF.

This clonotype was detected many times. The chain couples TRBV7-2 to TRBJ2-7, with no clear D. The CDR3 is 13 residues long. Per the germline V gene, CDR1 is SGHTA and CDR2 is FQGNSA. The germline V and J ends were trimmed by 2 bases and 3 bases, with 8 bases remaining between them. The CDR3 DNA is TGTGCCAGCAGCTTAATAGGGCGCTACGAGCAGTACTTC. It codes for CASSLIGRYEQYF.

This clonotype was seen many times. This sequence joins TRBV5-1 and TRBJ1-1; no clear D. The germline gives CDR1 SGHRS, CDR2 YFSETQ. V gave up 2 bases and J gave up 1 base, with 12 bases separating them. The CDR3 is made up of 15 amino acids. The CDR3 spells CASSFLGAANTEAFF. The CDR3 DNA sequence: TGCGCCAGCAGCTTCCTCGGTGCAGCGAACACTGAAGCTTTCTTT.

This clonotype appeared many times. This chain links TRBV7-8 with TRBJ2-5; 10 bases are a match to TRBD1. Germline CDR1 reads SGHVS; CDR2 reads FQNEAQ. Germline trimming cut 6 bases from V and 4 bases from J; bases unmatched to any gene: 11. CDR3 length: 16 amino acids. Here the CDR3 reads CASSFFPDRGGETQYF. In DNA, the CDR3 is TGTGCCAGCAGTTTTTTCCCGGACAGGGGGGGAGAGACCCAGTACTTC.

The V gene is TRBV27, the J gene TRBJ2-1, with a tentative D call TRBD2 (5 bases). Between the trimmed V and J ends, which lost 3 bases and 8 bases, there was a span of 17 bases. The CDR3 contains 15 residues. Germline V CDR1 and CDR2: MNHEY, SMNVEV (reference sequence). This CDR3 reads CASSFKPSRSDEQFF. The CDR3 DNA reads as TGTGCCAGCAGTTTTAAACCTAGCCGGTCGGATGAGCAGTTCTTC.

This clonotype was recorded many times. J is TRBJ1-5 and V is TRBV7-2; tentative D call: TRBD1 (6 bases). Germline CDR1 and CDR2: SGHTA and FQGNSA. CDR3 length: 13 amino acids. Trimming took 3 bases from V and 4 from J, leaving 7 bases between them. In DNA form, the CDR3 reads TGTGCCAGCAGCTTTGGACAGAATCAGCCCCAGCATTTT. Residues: CASSFGQNQPQHF. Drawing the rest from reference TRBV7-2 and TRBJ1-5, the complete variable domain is GAGVSQSPSNKVTEKGKDVELRCDPISGHTALYWYRQSLGQGLEFLIYFQGNSAPDKSGLPSDRFSAERTGGSVSTLTIQRTQQEDSAVYLCASSFGQNQPQHFGDGTRLSIL.

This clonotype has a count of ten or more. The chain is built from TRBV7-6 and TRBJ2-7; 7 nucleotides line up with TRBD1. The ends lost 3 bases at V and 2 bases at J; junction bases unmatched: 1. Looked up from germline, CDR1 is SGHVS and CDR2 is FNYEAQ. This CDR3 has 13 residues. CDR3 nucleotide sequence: TGTGCCAGCAGCTTCGGACAGGCCTACGAGCAGTACTTC. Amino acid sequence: CASSFGQAYEQYF.

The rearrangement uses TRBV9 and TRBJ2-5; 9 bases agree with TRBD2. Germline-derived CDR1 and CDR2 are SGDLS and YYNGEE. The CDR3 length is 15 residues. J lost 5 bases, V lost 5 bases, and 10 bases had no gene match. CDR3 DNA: TGTGCCAGCAGTAGACTAGCGGAGGGGGGTGAGACCCAGTACTTC. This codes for CASSRLAEGGETQYF.

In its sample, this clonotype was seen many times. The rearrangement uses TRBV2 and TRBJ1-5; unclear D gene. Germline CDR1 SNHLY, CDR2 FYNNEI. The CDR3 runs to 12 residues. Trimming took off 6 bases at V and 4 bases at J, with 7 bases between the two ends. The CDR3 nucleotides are TGTGCCAGCAGGGACCCTAATCAGCCCCAGCATTTT. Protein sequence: CASRDPNQPQHF.

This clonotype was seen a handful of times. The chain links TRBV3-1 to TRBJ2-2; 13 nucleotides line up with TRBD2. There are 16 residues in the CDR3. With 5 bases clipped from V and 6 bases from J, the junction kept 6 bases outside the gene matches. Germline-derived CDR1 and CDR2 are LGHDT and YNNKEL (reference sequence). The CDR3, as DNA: TGTGCCAGCAGCACTCAACTAGCGGGAGGGTCCGGGGAGCTGTTTTTT. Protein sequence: CASSTQLAGGSGELFF.

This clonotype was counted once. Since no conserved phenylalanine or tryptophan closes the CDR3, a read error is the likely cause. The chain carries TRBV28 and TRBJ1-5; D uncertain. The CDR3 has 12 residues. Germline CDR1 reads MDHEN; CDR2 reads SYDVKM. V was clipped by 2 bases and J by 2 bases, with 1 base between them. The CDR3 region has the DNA TGTGCCAGCAGTTTAGGCAATCAGCCCCAGCATCTT. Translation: CASSLGNQPQHL.

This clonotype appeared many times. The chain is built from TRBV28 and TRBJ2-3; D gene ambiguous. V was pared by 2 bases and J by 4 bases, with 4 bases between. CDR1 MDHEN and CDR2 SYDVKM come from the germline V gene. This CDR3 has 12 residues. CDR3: CASSLNPDTQYF. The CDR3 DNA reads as TGTGCCAGCAGTTTAAATCCAGATACGCAGTATTTT.